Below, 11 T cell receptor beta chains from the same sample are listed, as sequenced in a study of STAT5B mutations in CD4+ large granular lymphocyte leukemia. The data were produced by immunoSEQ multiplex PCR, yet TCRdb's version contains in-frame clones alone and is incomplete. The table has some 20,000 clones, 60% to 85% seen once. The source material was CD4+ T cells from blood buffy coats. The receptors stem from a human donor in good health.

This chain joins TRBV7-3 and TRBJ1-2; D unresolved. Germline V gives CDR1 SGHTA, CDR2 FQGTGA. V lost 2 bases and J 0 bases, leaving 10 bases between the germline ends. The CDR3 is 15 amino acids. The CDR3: CASSLEGGPNYGYTF. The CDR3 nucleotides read TGTGCCAGCAGCTTAGAGGGAGGGCCTAACTATGGCTACACCTTC.

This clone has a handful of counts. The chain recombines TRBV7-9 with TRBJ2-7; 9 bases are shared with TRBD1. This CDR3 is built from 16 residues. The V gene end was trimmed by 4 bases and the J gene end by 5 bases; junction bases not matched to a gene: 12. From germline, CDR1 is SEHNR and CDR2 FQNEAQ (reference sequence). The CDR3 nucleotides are TGTGCCAGCAGCTCCTCAGGACAGGGGACGAGGCACGAGCAGTACTTC. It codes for CASSSSGQGTRHEQYF.

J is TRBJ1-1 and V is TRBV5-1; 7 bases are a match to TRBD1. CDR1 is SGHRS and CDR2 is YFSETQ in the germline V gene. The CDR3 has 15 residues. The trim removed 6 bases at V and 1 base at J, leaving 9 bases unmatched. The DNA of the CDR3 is TGCGCCAGCAAACTGTCGGAGGGGGCGAACACTGAAGCTTTCTTT. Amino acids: CASKLSEGANTEAFF.

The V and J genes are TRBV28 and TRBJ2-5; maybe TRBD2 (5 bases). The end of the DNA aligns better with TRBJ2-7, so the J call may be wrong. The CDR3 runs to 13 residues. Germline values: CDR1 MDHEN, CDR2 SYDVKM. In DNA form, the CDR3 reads TGTGCCAGCAGGCCGGGGAGCTCCTACGAGCAGTACTTC. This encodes CASRPGSSYEQYF.

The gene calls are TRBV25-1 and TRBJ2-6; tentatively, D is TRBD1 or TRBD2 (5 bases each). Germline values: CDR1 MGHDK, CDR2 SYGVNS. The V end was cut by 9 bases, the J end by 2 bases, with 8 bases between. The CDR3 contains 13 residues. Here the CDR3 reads CASRGAGANVLTF. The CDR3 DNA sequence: TGTGCCAGTAGGGGAGCTGGGGCCAACGTCCTGACTTTC.

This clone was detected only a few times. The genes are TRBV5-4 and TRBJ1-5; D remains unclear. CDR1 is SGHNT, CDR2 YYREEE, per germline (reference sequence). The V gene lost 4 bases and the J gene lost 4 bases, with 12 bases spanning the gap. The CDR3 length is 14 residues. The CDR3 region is CASSDSDLNQPQHF. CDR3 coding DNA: TGTGCCAGCAGCGATTCCGATCTAAATCAGCCCCAGCATTTT.

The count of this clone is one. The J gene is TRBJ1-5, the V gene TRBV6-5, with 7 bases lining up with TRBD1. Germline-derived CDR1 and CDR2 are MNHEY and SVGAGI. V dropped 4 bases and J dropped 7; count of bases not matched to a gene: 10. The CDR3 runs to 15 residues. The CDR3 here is CASSLGGGVGQPQHF. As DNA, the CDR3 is TGTGCCAGCAGTTTGGGAGGGGGCGTGGGACAGCCCCAGCATTTT.

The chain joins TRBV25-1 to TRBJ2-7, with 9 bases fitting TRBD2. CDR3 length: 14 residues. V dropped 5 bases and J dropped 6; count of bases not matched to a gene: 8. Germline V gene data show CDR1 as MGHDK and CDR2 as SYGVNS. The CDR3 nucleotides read TGTGCCAGCAGTCTAGCGGGGACCCACCTCGAGCAGTACTTC. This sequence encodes CASSLAGTHLEQYF.

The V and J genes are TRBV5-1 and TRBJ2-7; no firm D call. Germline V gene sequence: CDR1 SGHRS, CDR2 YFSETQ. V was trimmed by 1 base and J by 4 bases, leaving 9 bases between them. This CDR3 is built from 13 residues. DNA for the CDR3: TGCGCCAGCAGCTTGAGAGGTGATTACGAGCAGTACTTC. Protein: CASSLRGDYEQYF.

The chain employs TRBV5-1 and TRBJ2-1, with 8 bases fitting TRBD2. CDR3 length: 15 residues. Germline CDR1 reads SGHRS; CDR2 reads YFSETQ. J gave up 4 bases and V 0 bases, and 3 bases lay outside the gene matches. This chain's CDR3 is CASSLESGGYNEQFF. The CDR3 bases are TGCGCCAGCAGCTTGGAGAGCGGGGGATACAATGAGCAGTTCTTC. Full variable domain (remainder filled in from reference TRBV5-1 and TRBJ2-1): KAGVTQTPRYLIKTRGQQVTLSCSPISGHRSVSWYQQTPGQGLQFLFEYFSETQRNKGNFPGRFSGRQFSNSRSEMNVSTLELGDSALYLCASSLESGGYNEQFFGPGTRLTVL.

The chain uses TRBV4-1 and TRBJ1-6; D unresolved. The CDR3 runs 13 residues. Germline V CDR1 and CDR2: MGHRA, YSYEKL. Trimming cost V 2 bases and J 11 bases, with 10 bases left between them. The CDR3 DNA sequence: TGCGCCAGCAGCCAAAGATTCGGGACACCCCTCCACTTT. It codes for CASSQRFGTPLHF.